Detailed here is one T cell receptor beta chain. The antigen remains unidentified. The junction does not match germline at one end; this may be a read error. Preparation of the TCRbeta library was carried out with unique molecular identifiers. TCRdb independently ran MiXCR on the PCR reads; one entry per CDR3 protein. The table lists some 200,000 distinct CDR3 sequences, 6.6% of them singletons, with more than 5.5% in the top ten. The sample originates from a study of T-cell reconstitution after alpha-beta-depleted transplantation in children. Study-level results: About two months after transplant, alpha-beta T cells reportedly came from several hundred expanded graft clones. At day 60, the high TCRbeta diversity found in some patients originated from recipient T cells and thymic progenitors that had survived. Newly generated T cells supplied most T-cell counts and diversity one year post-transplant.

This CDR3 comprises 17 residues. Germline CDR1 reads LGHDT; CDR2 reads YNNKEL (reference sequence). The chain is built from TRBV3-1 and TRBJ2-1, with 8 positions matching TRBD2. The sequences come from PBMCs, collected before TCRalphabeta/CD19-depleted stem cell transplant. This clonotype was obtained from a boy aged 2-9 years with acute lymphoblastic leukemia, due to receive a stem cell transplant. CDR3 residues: CACSQHSGEVLVNEQFF. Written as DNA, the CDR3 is TGTGCCTGCAGCCAGCATAGCGGGGAAGTCTTGGTGAATGAGCAGTTCTTC.